The rows below give T cell receptor beta chains drawn from one sample of a study of T cells in Graves' hyperthyroidism and ophthalmopathy. TCRdb ran MiXCR on the multiplex PCR reads and lists one entry per CDR3 protein. This sample yields hundreds of thousands of distinct CDR3 sequences, of which approximately 15% are seen a single time; roughly 5.5% belongs to the top ten. Sequencing used blood. The receptors were gathered from a woman in her 30s with Graves' hyperthyroidism that later progressed to Graves' ophthalmopathy. Both conserved end residues are part of each CDR3. D genes are given only for firm matches. Clone size is not always given. Where it is, it says once, few, many or a class for expanded clones.

v_call	clone_size	j_call	d_call	cdr3_length	cdr3_aa	cdr3_nt
TRBV25-1	many	TRBJ1-1	.	15	CASSPIGLGEDEAFF	TGTGCCAGCAGTCCTATAGGGCTCGGGGAGGATGAAGCTTTCTTT
TRBV11-3	many	TRBJ2-6	.	16	CASSLDKTSGANVLTF	TGTGCCAGCAGCTTAGATAAGACTTCCGGGGCCAACGTCCTGACTTTC
TRBV27	.	TRBJ2-7	TRBD1	15	CASSPSTGGSDEQYF	TGTGCCAGCAGTCCCTCTACAGGGGGCTCTGACGAGCAGTACTTC
TRBV7-2	many	TRBJ1-1	.	16	CASSLVGKDLNTEAFF	TGTGCCAGCAGCTTAGTTGGGAAGGACTTGAACACTGAAGCTTTCTTT
TRBV18	many	TRBJ1-1	.	14	CASSPPSGMSGAFF	TGTGCCAGCTCACCACCTTCTGGAATGTCTGGAGCTTTCTTT
TRBV4-3	few	TRBJ1-5	.	14	CASSYSGYDQPQHF	TGCGCCAGCAGCTATTCAGGGTACGATCAGCCCCAGCATTTT
TRBV2	once	TRBJ2-3	.	16	CASGSWGSLRTDTQYF	TGTGCCAGCGGGAGTTGGGGTTCACTACGCACAGATACGCAGTATTTT
TRBV7-3	many	TRBJ2-3	TRBD2	16	CASSFGTSGITDTQYF	TGTGCCAGCAGCTTCGGGACTAGCGGGATTACAGATACGCAGTATTTT
TRBV20-1	.	TRBJ2-1	TRBD2	15	CSASSGGSSYNEQFF	TGCAGTGCTAGCTCGGGAGGGAGCTCCTACAATGAGCAGTTCTTC
TRBV6-1	.	TRBJ2-1	.	15	CASSKVMGAFNEQFF	TGTGCCAGCAGTAAAGTTATGGGGGCTTTCAATGAGCAGTTCTTC
TRBV20-1	.	TRBJ1-2	TRBD1	13	CSAQGLTNYGYTF	TGCAGTGCACAGGGGCTAACTAACTATGGCTACACCTTC
TRBV10-2	few	TRBJ1-5	.	14	CASKVAGTNQPQHF	TGCGCCAGCAAGGTAGCCGGAACCAATCAGCCCCAGCATTTT
TRBV7-2	many	TRBJ1-1	.	12	CASSRSSGEAFF	TGTGCCAGCAGCCGCTCCTCGGGTGAAGCTTTCTTT
TRBV20-1	.	TRBJ1-5	.	14	CSAKGGRSNQPQHF	TGCAGTGCGAAGGGTGGTAGAAGCAATCAGCCCCAGCATTTT
TRBV20-1	many	TRBJ1-1	.	14	CSASQVVMNTEAFF	TGCAGTGCTTCCCAGGTGGTCATGAACACTGAAGCTTTCTTT
TRBV12-3/TRBV12-4	many	TRBJ2-1	TRBD2	14	CASSLSTSGNEQFF	TGTGCCAGCAGTTTATCGACTAGCGGAAATGAGCAGTTCTTC
TRBV12-3/TRBV12-4	many	TRBJ2-7	TRBD2	14	CASSDASGRSEQYF	TGTGCCAGCAGCGACGCTAGCGGGAGGAGCGAGCAGTACTTC
TRBV18	few	TRBJ2-2	.	17	CASSPPPTRTNTGELFF	TGTGCCAGCTCACCACCTCCTACACGGACGAACACCGGGGAGCTGTTTTTT
TRBV24-1	few	TRBJ2-2	.	12	CAISDLLGTLFF	TGTGCCATCAGTGATTTGCTTGGGACGCTGTTTTTT
TRBV6-1	few	TRBJ1-5	.	16	CASSQPRGLGNQPQHF	TGTGCCAGCTCCCAACCCCGGGGACTAGGCAATCAGCCCCAGCATTTT
TRBV20-1	.	TRBJ2-1	TRBD2	16	CSATWTSGGSYNEQFF	TGCAGTGCTACATGGACTAGCGGGGGCTCCTACAATGAGCAGTTCTTC
TRBV3-1	.	TRBJ2-7	TRBD1	16	CASSDGQGTFSYEQYF	TGTGCCAGCAGCGACGGACAGGGGACTTTCTCCTACGAGCAGTACTTC
TRBV7-2	.	TRBJ2-7	.	15	CASSWGSGPAYEQYF	TGTGCCAGCAGCTGGGGATCGGGACCAGCATACGAGCAGTACTTC
TRBV4-1	few	TRBJ2-1	.	14	CASSQGFASPEQFF	TGCGCCAGCAGCCAAGGGTTCGCTAGCCCTGAGCAGTTCTTC
TRBV6-2/TRBV6-3	many	TRBJ2-1	TRBD2	15	CASTTPGLRFNEQFF	TGTGCCAGCACCACGCCGGGACTACGATTCAATGAGCAGTTCTTC
TRBV7-2	.	TRBJ2-3	.	12	CASSRYADTQYF	TGTGCCAGCAGCCGTTACGCAGATACGCAGTATTTT
TRBV2	many	TRBJ2-7	.	13	CASSEALQYEQYF	TGTGCCAGCAGTGAAGCGCTTCAATACGAGCAGTACTTC
TRBV11-3	many	TRBJ2-3	TRBD1	15	CASSTGQGNTDTQYF	TGTGCCAGCAGCACCGGACAGGGGAACACAGATACGCAGTATTTT
TRBV18	.	TRBJ1-1	.	15	CASSPQGHMSTEAFF	TGTGCCAGCTCACCACAAGGACATATGAGCACTGAAGCTTTCTTT
TRBV4-1	few	TRBJ1-3	.	15	CASSQVPSPGNTIYF	TGCGCCAGCAGCCAAGTACCCAGTCCTGGAAACACCATATATTTT
TRBV27	.	TRBJ2-7	.	11	CASGGATEQYF	TGTGCCAGCGGCGGGGCAACTGAGCAGTACTTC
TRBV11-2	.	TRBJ2-3	.	14	CASSLAEYDDTQYF	TGTGCCAGCAGCTTAGCCGAGTATGACGATACGCAGTATTTT
TRBV7-2	many	TRBJ2-7	TRBD2	17	CASSLAGTSGGGYEQYF	TGTGCCAGCAGCTTAGCCGGGACTAGCGGAGGAGGGTACGAGCAGTACTTC
TRBV20-1	many	TRBJ2-4	TRBD1	13	CSPRQGMGDIQYF	TGCAGTCCTAGACAGGGCATGGGAGACATTCAGTACTTC
TRBV7-2	many	TRBJ1-2	.	15	CASSWGSRTAYGYTF	TGTGCCAGCAGCTGGGGCAGTAGGACAGCGTATGGCTACACCTTC
TRBV12-3/TRBV12-4	many	TRBJ1-4	TRBD1	14	CASSASGGVEKLFF	TGTGCCAGCAGCGCATCAGGGGGGGTTGAAAAACTGTTTTTT
TRBV11-1	.	TRBJ1-3	.	15	CASSQGGVSGNTIYF	TGTGCCAGCAGCCAAGGGGGAGTCTCTGGAAACACCATATATTTT
TRBV6-1	many	TRBJ2-5	.	12	CASSEIGETQYF	TGTGCCAGCAGTGAAATAGGGGAGACCCAGTACTTC
TRBV2	.	TRBJ1-2	TRBD1	14	CASSTGTAHYGYTF	TGTGCCAGCAGCACCGGGACAGCACACTATGGCTACACCTTC
TRBV12-3/TRBV12-4	many	TRBJ2-5	TRBD1	15	CASSPRTGGTETQYF	TGTGCCAGCAGCCCCCGGACAGGGGGCACGGAGACCCAGTACTTC
TRBV12-3/TRBV12-4	many	TRBJ2-2	TRBD1	16	CASTPGQGKITGELFF	TGTGCCAGCACCCCGGGACAGGGGAAGATCACCGGGGAGCTGTTTTTT
TRBV10-3	many	TRBJ1-3	.	15	CAISDPESRGNTIYF	TGTGCCATCAGTGATCCAGAGTCTAGAGGAAACACCATATATTTT
TRBV12-3/TRBV12-4	many	TRBJ2-7	.	13	CASQLAGSYEQYF	TGTGCCAGCCAGCTAGCAGGCTCCTACGAGCAGTACTTC
TRBV3-1	many	TRBJ1-3	.	14	CASSQEGNGNTIYF	TGTGCCAGCAGCCAAGAGGGGAACGGAAACACCATATATTTT
TRBV7-9	many	TRBJ1-2	.	15	CASSPGRSWDYGYTF	TGTGCCAGCAGCCCTGGGAGAAGTTGGGACTATGGCTACACCTTC